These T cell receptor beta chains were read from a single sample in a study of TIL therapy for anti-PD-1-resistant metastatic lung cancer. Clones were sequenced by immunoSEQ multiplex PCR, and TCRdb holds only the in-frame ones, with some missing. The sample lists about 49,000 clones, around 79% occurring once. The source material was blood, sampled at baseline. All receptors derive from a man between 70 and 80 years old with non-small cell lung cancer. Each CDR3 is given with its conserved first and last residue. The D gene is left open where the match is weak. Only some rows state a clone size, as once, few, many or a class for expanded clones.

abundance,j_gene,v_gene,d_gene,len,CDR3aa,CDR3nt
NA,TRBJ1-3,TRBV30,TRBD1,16,CAWSAGQGNSGNTIYF,TGTGCCTGGAGTGCCGGACAGGGAAACTCTGGAAACACCATATATTTT
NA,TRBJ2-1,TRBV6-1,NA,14,CASSAGSSYNEQFF,TGTGCCAGCAGTGCAGGGAGCTCCTACAATGAGCAGTTCTTC
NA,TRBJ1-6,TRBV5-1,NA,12,CASSELNSPLHF,TGCGCCAGCAGCGAACTTAATTCACCCCTCCACTTT
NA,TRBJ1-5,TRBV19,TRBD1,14,CASSTGQAYQPQHF,TGTGCCAGTAGTACGGGACAGGCTTATCAGCCCCAGCATTTT
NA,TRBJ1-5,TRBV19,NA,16,CASSMGRASTNQPQHF,TGTGCCAGTAGTATGGGCAGGGCAAGTACGAATCAGCCCCAGCATTTT
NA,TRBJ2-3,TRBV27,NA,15,CASSLRRGYTDTQYF,TGTGCCAGCAGTTTAAGGAGAGGTTACACAGATACGCAGTATTTT
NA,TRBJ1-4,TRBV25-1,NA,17,CASSESGREPWGEKLFF,TGTGCCAGCAGTGAATCAGGAAGAGAACCGTGGGGAGAAAAACTGTTTTTT
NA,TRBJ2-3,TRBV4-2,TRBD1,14,CASSQGQSTDTQYF,TGTGCCAGCAGCCAGGGACAGAGCACAGATACGCAGTATTTT
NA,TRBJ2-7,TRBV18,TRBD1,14,CASSPQTGVHEQYF,TGTGCCAGCTCACCGCAGACAGGGGTCCACGAGCAGTACTTC
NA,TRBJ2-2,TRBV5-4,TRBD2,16,CASSFASGRGTGELFF,TGTGCCAGCAGCTTTGCTAGCGGGAGAGGCACCGGGGAGCTGTTTTTT
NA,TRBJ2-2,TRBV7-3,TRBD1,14,CASSSTGGTGELFF,TGTGCCAGCAGCAGCACAGGGGGCACCGGGGAGCTGTTTTTT
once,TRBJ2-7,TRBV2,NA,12,CASNRNGYEQYF,TGTGCCAGCAACCGAAACGGATACGAGCAGTACTTC
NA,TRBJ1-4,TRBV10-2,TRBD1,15,CASSGKGTVAEKLFF,TGCGCCAGCAGTGGAAAAGGGACAGTTGCGGAAAAACTGTTTTTT
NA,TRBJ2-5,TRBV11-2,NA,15,CASSLDGTPKETQYF,TGTGCCAGCAGCTTAGACGGGACCCCTAAAGAGACCCAGTACTTC
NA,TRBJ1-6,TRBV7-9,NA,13,CASSLEYNSPLHF,TGTGCCAGCAGCTTAGAGTATAATTCACCCCTCCACTTT
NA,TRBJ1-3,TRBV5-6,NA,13,CASSLEAGNTIYF,TGTGCCAGCAGCTTGGAAGCGGGTAACACCATATATTTT
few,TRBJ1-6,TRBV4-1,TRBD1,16,CASSQDGNRGSSPLHF,TGCGCCAGCAGCCAAGATGGTAACAGGGGGAGTTCACCCCTCCACTTT
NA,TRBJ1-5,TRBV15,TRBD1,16,CATSTHHARGPQPQHF,TGTGCCACCAGCACACATCACGCAAGGGGGCCCCAGCCCCAGCATTTT
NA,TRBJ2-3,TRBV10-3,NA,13,CAISDVLTDTQYF,TGTGCCATCAGTGATGTTTTGACAGATACGCAGTATTTT
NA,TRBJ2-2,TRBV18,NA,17,CASSPPVGSANTGELFF,TGTGCCAGCTCACCACCGGTCGGCAGCGCGAACACCGGGGAGCTGTTTTTT
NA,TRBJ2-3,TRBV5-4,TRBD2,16,CASSSRLAGDSDTQYF,TGTGCCAGCAGCTCACGACTAGCGGGAGATTCAGATACGCAGTATTTT
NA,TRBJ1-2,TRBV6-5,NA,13,CASSYSNGNGYTF,TGTGCCAGCAGTTACTCGAACGGAAATGGCTACACCTTC
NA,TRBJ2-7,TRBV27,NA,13,CASSFLESYEQYF,TGTGCCAGCAGTTTTTTGGAGTCCTACGAGCAGTACTTC
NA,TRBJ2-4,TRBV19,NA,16,CASSIAGSPAKNIQYF,TGTGCCAGTAGTATAGCAGGAAGCCCTGCCAAAAACATTCAGTACTTC
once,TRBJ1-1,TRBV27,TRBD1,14,CASSLLEGQGRAFF,TGTGCCAGCAGTTTACTTGAGGGACAGGGGAGAGCTTTCTTT
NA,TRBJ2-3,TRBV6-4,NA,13,CASSVGSADTQYF,TGTGCCAGCAGTGTAGGGTCCGCAGATACGCAGTATTTT
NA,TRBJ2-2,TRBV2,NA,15,CASSEQARDTGELFF,TGTGCCAGCAGTGAACAGGCCAGAGACACCGGGGAGCTGTTTTTT
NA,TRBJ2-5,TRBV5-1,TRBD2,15,CASSPPWGGRETQYF,TGCGCCAGCAGCCCGCCCTGGGGGGGACGGGAGACCCAGTACTTC
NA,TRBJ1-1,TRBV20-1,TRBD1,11,CSARRQGEAFF,TGCAGTGCTAGACGACAGGGTGAAGCTTTCTTT
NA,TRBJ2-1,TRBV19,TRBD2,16,CASSTNSGSSYNEQFF,TGTGCCAGTAGTACCAACAGCGGGAGCTCCTACAATGAGCAGTTCTTC
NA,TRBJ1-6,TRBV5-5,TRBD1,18,CASRRGQGSGLYNSPLHF,TGTGCCAGCAGAAGAGGACAGGGTAGTGGGCTTTATAATTCACCCCTCCACTTT